Listed below are T cell receptor beta chains from one sample, sequenced in a study of shared clonotypes between healthy human individuals. The assay was immunoSEQ multiplex PCR, and TCRdb's table has in-frame clones only and misses some. The top ten hold about a quarter of the sample, which has about 120,000 clones, 68% seen once. The specimen was memory CD8+ T cells sorted from blood. The receptor set was obtained from a woman aged 25 to 45 in good health. CDR3s include the opening cysteine and the closing phenylalanine or tryptophan. Each record gives: D gene, J gene, V gene, clone size, CDR3 protein, CDR3 DNA. D genes are given only for firm matches. The listing skips clone size in some rows; elsewhere it reads once, few, many or a size class.

.	TRBJ2-1	TRBV19	few	CASSATGALSNEQFF	TGTGCCAGTAGTGCGACAGGCGCCCTCTCCAATGAGCAGTTCTTC
.	TRBJ1-4	TRBV9	.	CASSVSWGTEKLFF	TGTGCCAGCAGCGTAAGTTGGGGGACCGAAAAACTGTTTTTT
.	TRBJ2-1	TRBV5-1	once	CASSLGSGETDEQFF	TGCGCCAGCAGCTTGGGGAGCGGCGAGACAGATGAGCAGTTCTTC
.	TRBJ1-1	TRBV19	once	CASSIGEIMNTEAFF	TGTGCCAGTAGTATAGGGGAGATCATGAACACTGAAGCTTTCTTT
.	TRBJ1-1	TRBV27	.	CASSTGKHTEAFF	TGTGCCAGCAGTACAGGGAAGCACACTGAAGCTTTCTTT
.	TRBJ2-7	TRBV28	.	CASSIFGGSTGQYF	TGTGCCAGCAGTATTTTTGGGGGGTCGACAGGGCAGTACTTC
.	TRBJ1-4	TRBV5-4	few	CASSFRGEKLFF	TGTGCCAGCAGCTTCCGGGGGGAAAAACTGTTTTTT
.	TRBJ2-2	TRBV6-4	few	CASSDSQGGTGELFF	TGTGCCAGCAGTGACTCACAGGGTGGCACCGGGGAGCTGTTTTTT
.	TRBJ2-7	TRBV4-2	once	CASSQDYQRDSYEQYF	TGTGCCAGCAGCCAAGATTACCAGCGGGACAGCTACGAGCAGTACTTC
TRBD2	TRBJ2-1	TRBV4-1	.	CASSQESPVLAGWDEQFF	TGCGCCAGCAGCCAAGAAAGCCCAGTGCTAGCGGGGTGGGATGAGCAGTTCTTC
.	TRBJ2-5	TRBV6-6	.	CATQGTAQQGTQYF	TGTGCCACCCAAGGGACTGCGCAGCAGGGGACCCAGTACTTC
TRBD2	TRBJ2-3	TRBV9	few	CASTPGGTSTDTQYF	TGTGCCAGCACCCCCGGGGGGACTAGCACAGATACGCAGTATTTT
.	TRBJ2-3	TRBV11-1	many	CASSLEWAGGSTDTQYF	TGTGCCAGCAGCTTAGAATGGGCAGGGGGGAGCACAGATACGCAGTATTTT
.	TRBJ1-1	TRBV4-1	.	CASSHPGAGMNTEAFF	TGCGCCAGCAGCCACCCCGGAGCCGGCATGAACACTGAAGCTTTCTTT
.	TRBJ2-3	TRBV27	.	CASSLAKLRTDTQYF	TGTGCCAGCAGTTTAGCGAAGTTGCGCACAGATACGCAGTATTTT
TRBD1	TRBJ1-1	TRBV19	.	CASSIVEQGLGTEAFF	TGTGCCAGTAGTATAGTCGAACAGGGGCTGGGGACTGAAGCTTTCTTT
.	TRBJ1-2	TRBV19	.	CASSIWAKGPYGYTF	TGTGCCAGTAGTATCTGGGCCAAGGGGCCCTATGGCTACACCTTC
TRBD1	TRBJ1-2	TRBV5-6	.	CASSLYRGLANYGYTF	TGTGCCAGCAGCTTGTACAGGGGGCTCGCGAACTATGGCTACACCTTC
.	TRBJ2-7	TRBV4-1	.	CASSQDGPFRIGQRRVSYEQYF	TGCGCCAGCAGCCAAGATGGCCCTTTTCGGATAGGACAGCGCCGAGTTTCCTACGAGCAGTACTTC
.	TRBJ1-5	TRBV7-6	many	CASSLQGFGQPQHF	TGTGCCAGCAGCTTACAGGGGTTTGGTCAGCCCCAGCATTTT
.	TRBJ1-4	TRBV7-9	.	CASSLGSGGPKKLFF	TGTGCCAGCAGCTTAGGTTCGGGGGGCCCGAAAAAACTGTTTTTT
.	TRBJ2-2	TRBV19	.	CASSTRHVRDTGELFF	TGTGCCAGTAGTACTCGACACGTCAGGGACACCGGGGAGCTGTTTTTT
.	TRBJ2-1	TRBV5-1	.	CASSLEVNSYNEQFF	TGCGCCAGCAGCTTGGAGGTCAACTCCTACAATGAGCAGTTCTTC
.	TRBJ1-1	TRBV11-2	.	CASSLVGGVFGNTEAFF	TGTGCCAGCAGCTTAGTGGGGGGAGTGTTTGGCAACACTGAAGCTTTCTTT
TRBD2	TRBJ2-1	TRBV27	.	CASSQILAGGSNEQFF	TGTGCCAGCAGTCAAATTCTAGCGGGAGGGTCCAATGAGCAGTTCTTC
.	TRBJ2-2	TRBV29-1	few	CSVVWTNTGELFF	TGCAGCGTTGTGTGGACGAACACCGGGGAGCTGTTTTTT
.	TRBJ2-7	TRBV18	.	CASSPGGTDEQYF	TGTGCCAGCTCACCGGGGGGAACCGACGAGCAGTACTTC
TRBD1	TRBJ1-1	TRBV7-3	.	CASSLSGGAEAFF	TGTGCCAGCAGCCTATCAGGGGGGGCTGAGGCTTTCTTT
.	TRBJ1-3	TRBV7-9	.	CASSLGRGSGNTIYF	TGTGCCAGCAGCTTGGGGAGGGGTTCTGGAAACACCATATATTTT
.	TRBJ2-7	TRBV28	.	CASSLGSRDYEQYF	TGTGCCAGCAGCCTCGGGTCGCGGGATTACGAGCAGTACTTC
.	TRBJ2-1	TRBV9	.	CASSVVAGWVSYNEQFF	TGTGCCAGCAGCGTAGTGGCGGGATGGGTCTCCTACAATGAGCAGTTCTTC
.	TRBJ1-1	TRBV28	.	CASSPQGSRAFF	TGTGCCAGCAGTCCGCAGGGTAGCCGAGCTTTCTTT
TRBD2	TRBJ2-1	TRBV15	.	CATQSDLGGSFLNEQFF	TGTGCCACCCAGTCGGATTTAGGCGGGAGTTTCCTCAATGAGCAGTTCTTC
.	TRBJ1-5	TRBV2	once	CASSERSGNQPQHF	TGTGCCAGCAGTGAGAGATCGGGCAATCAGCCCCAGCATTTT
TRBD1	TRBJ1-3	TRBV28	.	CASSLLDTGAGNTIYF	TGTGCCAGCAGTTTATTAGATACAGGGGCGGGAAACACCATATATTTT
TRBD1	TRBJ1-4	TRBV5-1	once	CASSFGTGKEKLFF	TGCGCCAGCAGCTTCGGGACAGGGAAGGAAAAACTGTTTTTT
.	TRBJ1-1	TRBV5-1	.	CASQWEGMNTEAFF	TGCGCCAGCCAGTGGGAAGGCATGAACACTGAAGCTTTCTTT
.	TRBJ1-1	TRBV18	.	CASSLNRDAVEAFF	TGTGCCAGCTCACTGAACCGGGACGCCGTGGAAGCTTTCTTT
.	TRBJ1-5	TRBV19	.	CASSWAPDTTPEGQPQHF	TGTGCCAGTAGCTGGGCCCCCGACACCACGCCAGAGGGGCAGCCCCAGCATTTT
TRBD2	TRBJ2-3	TRBV2	once	CASSETSGTESYSTDTQYF	TGTGCCAGCAGCGAGACTAGCGGCACAGAATCCTATAGCACAGATACGCAGTATTTT
.	TRBJ1-5	TRBV4-1	.	CASSQSSDGYQPQHF	TGCGCCAGCAGCCAAAGCTCGGACGGTTATCAGCCCCAGCATTTT
.	TRBJ2-1	TRBV7-9	few	CASSDGGPQFF	TGTGCCAGCAGCGATGGAGGCCCGCAGTTCTTC